Below are 17 T cell receptor beta chains sequenced from a single sample in a study of long-term antiretroviral therapy in people with HIV. Sequencing relied on immunoSEQ assay v3.0, run at survey level. Clones were sequenced by immunoSEQ multiplex PCR, and TCRdb holds only the in-frame ones, with some missing. The sample lists over 15,000 clones, 70% to 80% occurring once. Sequencing used unsorted PBMCs, obtained 2.2 years after starting antiretroviral therapy. These receptors were obtained from a man between 50 and 59 years old with HIV.

Of note for this clone: The junction departs from the called germline gene at one end, perhaps through a read error. The chain has TRBV6-1 and TRBJ2-7, with D unresolved. The CDR3 spans 14 residues. Germline assignment: CDR1 MNHNS and CDR2 SASEGT. CDR3 coding DNA: TGTGCCGGCAGTGGCTCGGCGGACCACTACGAGCAGTACTTC. Protein: CAGSGSADHYEQYF.

CDR3 protein: CASSEGLAGDLSEQYF. CDR3 sequence (DNA): TGCGCCAGCAGCGAGGGACTAGCGGGAGATTTATCCGAGCAGTACTTC. The genes are TRBV4-1 and TRBJ2-7, with 14 positions matching TRBD2. Per the germline V gene, CDR1 is MGHRA and CDR2 is YSYEKL. The CDR3 covers 16 residues. V gave up 5 bases and J gave up 6 bases; unmatched junction bases: 9.

The chain is built from TRBV5-4 and TRBJ2-1; D is unclear. Germline V gives CDR1 SGHNT, CDR2 YYREEE (reference sequence). V was cut by 0 bases and J by 11 bases, with 18 bases left in between. The CDR3 has 15 residues. CDR3 sequence reads: CASSLGSAGGLQQFF. The CDR3 DNA reads as TGTGCCAGCAGCTTGGGTTCGGCAGGCGGTCTTCAGCAGTTCTTC.

This clone showed up just a few times. The chain carries TRBV9 and TRBJ1-1; tentative D call: TRBD1 (5 bases). Between the trimmed V and J ends, which lost 0 bases and 6 bases, there was a span of 9 bases. Germline V gene sequence: CDR1 SGDLS, CDR2 YYNGEE. The CDR3 totals 13 residues. CDR3 nucleotide sequence: TGTGCCAGCAGCGTAGGACAGTTCGCTGAAGCTTTCTTT. Translation: CASSVGQFAEAFF.

V gene TRBV27 combines with J gene TRBJ2-3; D remains ambiguous. Per the germline V gene, CDR1 is MNHEY and CDR2 is SMNVEV (reference sequence). The germline V and J ends were trimmed by 6 bases and 8 bases, with 15 bases remaining between them. The CDR3 is 13 residues long. In nucleotides, the CDR3 is TGTGCCAGCAGCCCTGTTACGGGCGGTACGCAGTATTTT. This gives the protein CASSPVTGGTQYF.

In this sample, this clone turned up a few times. The chain couples TRBV9 to TRBJ2-2; 7 bases map to TRBD1. After removal of 3 bases from V and 4 bases from J, the junction contained 6 bases not matched to a gene. Per the germline V gene, CDR1 is SGDLS and CDR2 is YYNGEE. The CDR3 length is 15 residues. CDR3 DNA: TGTGCCAGCAGCGCACAGGGGTGGAGCACCGGGGAGCTGTTTTTT. This translates into CASSAQGWSTGELFF.

The sample holds a few counts of this clone. The chain carries TRBV6-5 and TRBJ2-2, with unresolved D. The V end was cut by 7 bases, the J end by 0 bases, with 9 bases between. This CDR3 comprises 14 residues. The germline gives CDR1 MNHEY, CDR2 SVGAGI. DNA of the CDR3: TGTGCCAGCACCGTAATGGCGAACACCGGGGAGCTGTTTTTT. Residues: CASTVMANTGELFF.

The chain links TRBV7-9 to TRBJ2-5; tentatively, D is TRBD2 (6 bases). The CDR3 is 16 residues long. The germline CDR1 and CDR2 sequences are SEHNR and FQNEAQ (reference sequence). V lost 3 bases, J lost 0 bases, and 14 bases lay in between. In DNA form, the CDR3 reads TGTGCCAGCAGCTTGGCCTGGACTACCTACCAAGAGACCCAGTACTTC. Translation gives CASSLAWTTYQETQYF.

This chain joins TRBV5-4 and TRBJ2-7; 7 nucleotides line up with TRBD1. CDR1 is SGHNT, CDR2 YYREEE, per germline (reference sequence). This CDR3 is built from 16 residues. The V gene end was trimmed by 4 bases and the J gene end by 0 bases; junction bases not matched to a gene: 10. CDR3 protein: CASSGGPRDSSYEQYF. The CDR3 region has the DNA TGTGCCAGCAGCGGCGGACCAAGGGACAGCTCCTACGAGCAGTACTTC.

This clone was counted a single time. V gene TRBV9 combines with J gene TRBJ2-5; D is perhaps TRBD2 (6 bases). Germline values: CDR1 SGDLS, CDR2 YYNGEE. V was clipped by 3 bases and J by 4 bases, with 16 bases between them. The CDR3 runs to 15 residues. CDR3 in DNA: TGTGCCAGCAGCGATGGCGGGATCGGCTCAGAGACCCAGTACTTC. It specifies CASSDGGIGSETQYF.

This clone showed up just a few times. The chain joins TRBV7-8 to TRBJ1-1; D not certain. The germline V gene encodes CDR1 SGHVS and CDR2 FQNEAQ. Trimming shortened V by 6 bases and J by 2 bases, and 10 bases separated the two germline ends. The CDR3 consists of 13 residues. CDR3 in DNA: TGTGCCAGCAGTCAAGACACTAACACTGAAGCTTTCTTT. This sequence encodes CASSQDTNTEAFF.

The chain links TRBV6-5 to TRBJ1-4; 8 nucleotides align to TRBD1. The junction had 8 bases not matched to a gene; V was cut back by 7 bases and J by 7 bases. CDR3 size: 14 residues. Per germline, CDR1 MNHEY and CDR2 SVGAGI. The CDR3 sequence is CASKGGTGGEKLFF. The DNA for the CDR3 is TGTGCCAGCAAAGGAGGGACAGGAGGTGAAAAACTGTTTTTT.

This clone was observed a single time. The chain employs TRBV5-1 and TRBJ1-1, with 9 bases fitting TRBD1. The J segment lost 7 bases and the V segment lost 0 bases, leaving 7 bases of the junction unmatched. The CDR3 totals 15 residues. From germline, CDR1 is SGHRS and CDR2 YFSETQ. CDR3 bases: TGCGCCAGCAGCTTGGATGGGACAGGGTGGCGTGAAGCTTTCTTT. It encodes CASSLDGTGWREAFF. Full variable domain (missing parts from reference TRBV5-1 and TRBJ1-1): KAGVTQTPRYLIKTRGQQVTLSCSPISGHRSVSWYQQTPGQGLQFLFEYFSETQRNKGNFPGRFSGRQFSNSRSEMNVSTLELGDSALYLCASSLDGTGWREAFFGQGTRLTVV.

This chain links TRBV18 with TRBJ1-2; D possibly corresponds to TRBD1 (5 bases). This CDR3 is built from 12 residues. Deletions cut 4 bases from V and 6 bases from J, with 9 bases between. Germline values: CDR1 KGHSH, CDR2 LQKENI. In nucleotides, the CDR3 is TGTGCCAGCTCACAAGGGACTAATGGCTACACCTTC. It translates to CASSQGTNGYTF.

The rearrangement uses TRBV6-6 and TRBJ2-2; D gene uncertain. CDR1 and CDR2 from the germline V gene are MNHNY and SVGAGI (reference sequence). Trimming removed 8 bases at V and 2 bases at J, with 15 bases between. The CDR3 is made up of 15 amino acids. The DNA for the CDR3 is TGTGCCAGCGGTATATCAGCGTCCAACACCGGGGAGCTGTTTTTT. Encoded protein: CASGISASNTGELFF.

This chain uses TRBV5-4 with TRBJ2-5; TRBD2 agrees at 7 bases. The J call is uncertain, as TRBJ2-7 better fits the DNA end. The CDR3 is 14 amino acids. Germline V gene data show CDR1 as SGHNT and CDR2 as YYREEE (reference sequence). The DNA for the CDR3 is TGTGCCAGCAGCTGGGGGGGGACTGTCTACGAGCAGTACTTC. This encodes CASSWGGTVYEQYF.

The rearrangement uses TRBV7-2 and TRBJ2-5; D uncertain. Germline V gene data show CDR1 as SGHTA and CDR2 as FQGNSA. The CDR3 runs to 12 residues. The ends were cut back, 6 bases at V and 5 bases at J, with 10 bases in the middle. Written as DNA, the CDR3 is TGTGCCAGCAGTTGGAGTAGGGAGACCCAGTACTTC. This sequence encodes CASSWSRETQYF.